The clone carrying this T cell receptor (beta chain) was picked up a small number of times. The authors drew about 10 milliliters of peripheral blood from each donor. Every sample yielded at least 6.5 million isolated PBMCs. These data are taken from a study of blood T cells in healthy people across ages. Combining a sample-barcoded 5' primer with a J-beta primer mix, a second PCR ran for 7 to 11 cycles. TCRdb passed the 5' RACE reads through MiXCR, listing each CDR3 protein once. The sample records about a million distinct CDR3 sequences, roughly 47% being singletons. Looked up from germline, CDR1 is MNHNS and CDR2 is SASEGT. The CDR3 runs 16 residues.

This receptor was identified in a woman aged 55-70 years in good health. The chain employs TRBV6-1 and TRBJ2-5, with 7 positions matching TRBD2. TRBJ2-7 matches the DNA end more closely, so the J call is doubtful. The sequenced sample was blood. The CDR3 nucleotides are TGTGCCAGCAGTGAATCTGGGGTAGCGGGCCACTACGAGCAGTACTTC. Amino acid sequence: CASSESGVAGHYEQYF.